These T cell receptor beta chains were read from a single sample in a study of control samples from healthy donors and cancer patients. Profiling relied on immunoSEQ multiplex PCR, and the TCRdb table lists in-frame clones only, not all of them. The data show approximately 170,000 clones, roughly 93% seen once. Input material: blood. These receptors were collected from a woman between 55 and 75 years old in good health. CDR3s include the opening cysteine and the closing phenylalanine or tryptophan. The D gene is left open where the match is weak. A row's size may be missing; if present it is once, few, many or a size class.

NA,TRBJ2-3,NA,TRBV3-1/TRBV3-2,CASSQPGTVASTDTQYF,TGTGCCAGCAGCCAACCAGGGACTGTGGCTAGCACAGATACGCAGTATTTT
NA,TRBJ2-7,NA,TRBV19,CASSRQVSYEQYF,TGTGCCAGTAGCCGACAGGTCTCCTACGAGCAGTACTTC
NA,TRBJ1-2,NA,TRBV6-2/TRBV6-3,CASSPGLNYGYTF,TGTGCCAGCAGCCCCGGACTGAACTATGGCTACACCTTC
NA,TRBJ1-3,NA,TRBV6-5,CASSYSSVGANTIYF,TGTGCCAGCAGTTACTCGTCCGTGGGAGCAAACACCATATATTTT
NA,TRBJ1-2,NA,TRBV7-9,CASSGNLRARSVDYTF,TGTGCCAGCAGCGGGAACCTCCGGGCCCGCTCTGTTGACTACACCTTC
TRBD2,TRBJ2-1,NA,TRBV7-9,CASSLPGLAASGEQFF,TGTGCCAGCAGCCTCCCGGGACTAGCGGCCTCGGGGGAGCAGTTCTTC
TRBD1,TRBJ1-2,NA,TRBV4-3,CASSQRRTGDYGYTF,TGCGCCAGCAGCCAACGACGGACAGGGGACTATGGCTACACCTTC
NA,TRBJ2-5,NA,TRBV5-1,CASSLGAGETQYF,TGCGCCAGCAGCTTGGGCGCTGGGGAGACCCAGTACTTC
TRBD1,TRBJ1-5,NA,TRBV6-2/TRBV6-3,CASSLEGASNQPQHF,TGTGCCAGCAGTCTAGAGGGGGCGAGCAATCAGCCCCAGCATTTT
NA,TRBJ1-3,once,TRBV29-1,CSARDLSGNTIYF,TGCAGCGCCCGGGACCTCTCTGGAAACACCATATATTTT
NA,TRBJ2-6,NA,TRBV7-6,CASSLGRANGANVLTF,TGTGCCAGCAGCTTAGGCCGAGCTAATGGGGCCAACGTCCTGACTTTC
NA,TRBJ2-1,NA,TRBV2,CASSGPGDEQFF,TGTGCCAGCAGTGGCCCGGGGGATGAGCAGTTCTTC
NA,TRBJ2-5,NA,TRBV5-6,CASTRGRKETQYF,TGTGCCAGCACCCGGGGCCGAAAAGAGACCCAGTACTTC
NA,TRBJ1-4,NA,TRBV11-2,CASSLRSGPTNEKLFF,TGTGCCAGCAGCTTAAGGTCTGGTCCAACTAATGAAAAACTGTTTTTT
TRBD2,TRBJ2-3,NA,TRBV6-2/TRBV6-3,CASSTSRDYVGDTQYF,TGTGCCAGCAGTACCAGCCGGGACTACGTAGGTGATACGCAGTATTTT
TRBD2,TRBJ2-7,NA,TRBV7-2,CASSTTAGGQYEQYF,TGTGCCAGCAGCACAACAGCGGGGGGGCAGTACGAGCAGTACTTC
NA,TRBJ1-3,NA,TRBV12-3/TRBV12-4,CASSFNPGNTIYF,TGTGCCAGCAGTTTTAATCCTGGAAACACCATATATTTT
NA,TRBJ2-7,NA,TRBV5-6,CASSLGEDEQYF,TGTGCCAGCAGCTTGGGGGAAGACGAGCAGTACTTC
NA,TRBJ2-6,NA,TRBV19,CASTTPKGTVSGANVLTF,TGTGCCAGTACCACACCTAAGGGAACAGTCTCTGGGGCCAACGTCCTGACTTTC
NA,TRBJ2-2,NA,TRBV4-1,CASSPPGGTGELFF,TGCGCCAGCAGCCCTCCCGGGGGTACCGGGGAGCTGTTTTTT
NA,TRBJ2-7,NA,TRBV7-2,CASSSQAGPYEQYF,TGTGCCAGCAGCTCACAGGCAGGACCCTACGAGCAGTACTTC
NA,TRBJ1-1,NA,TRBV7-2,CASSLESQGSLNTEAFF,TGTGCCAGCAGCTTAGAGAGCCAGGGAAGTTTGAACACTGAAGCTTTCTTT
NA,TRBJ1-3,once,TRBV7-2,CASSSQGPSGNTIYF,TGTGCCAGCAGCTCTCAGGGTCCTTCTGGAAACACCATATATTTT
NA,TRBJ1-5,NA,TRBV6-4,CASSQEGNQPQHF,TGTGCCAGCAGCCAGGAAGGCAATCAGCCCCAGCATTTT
TRBD2,TRBJ2-5,NA,TRBV27,CASSLSRLAGVQETQYF,TGTGCCAGCAGTTTATCGAGACTAGCGGGGGTCCAAGAGACCCAGTACTTC
TRBD1,TRBJ1-2,NA,TRBV5-6,CASSLGQGGYGYTF,TGTGCCAGCAGCTTGGGGCAGGGGGGCTATGGCTACACCTTC
NA,TRBJ2-3,NA,TRBV10-3,CAIKQGSTDTQYF,TGTGCCATCAAACAGGGTTCCACAGATACGCAGTATTTT
NA,TRBJ2-7,NA,TRBV4-3,CASSQEEGATYEQYF,TGCGCCAGCAGCCAAGAGGAGGGGGCCACCTACGAGCAGTACTTC
TRBD1,TRBJ2-5,NA,TRBV18,CASSPWTGLETQYF,TGTGCCAGCTCACCTTGGACAGGGTTGGAGACCCAGTACTTC
NA,TRBJ1-2,NA,TRBV6-5,CASSTPRGHGYTF,TGTGCCAGCAGTACCCCTCGAGGCCATGGCTACACCTTC
TRBD2,TRBJ2-1,NA,TRBV2,CASSASGGASYNEQFF,TGTGCCAGCAGCGCTAGCGGGGGGGCCTCCTACAATGAGCAGTTCTTC